This T cell receptor beta chain was sequenced during a study of spatial heterogeneity in lung cancer. Study overall: Compared with alpha-chain sequences, beta-chain sequences were consistently detected in greater numbers. Each distinct TCR and UMI combination averaged more than ten appearances in raw reads.

This clonotype was counted a few times. Every TCR cDNA molecule bore its own unique molecular identifier. MiXCR, applied by TCRdb to the 5' RACE reads, yields one record per CDR3 protein. The sample holds just over 75,000 distinct CDR3 sequences, 8% seen once. Sample time point: sample taken at primary tumor resection. Frozen PBMC, nontumor lung or tumor provided whole RNA, which was sequenced unsorted. There are 10 residues in the CDR3. The V end was cut by 9 bases, the J end by 6 bases, with 5 bases between. Germline V CDR1 and CDR2: SEHNR, FQNEAQ (reference sequence). This specimen was PBMCs, taken at surgery. This receptor was obtained from a male donor with early-stage non-small cell lung cancer. The genes are TRBV7-9 and TRBJ2-2; D ambiguous. The CDR3 region is CARRPGELFF. In DNA form, the CDR3 reads TGTGCCAGACGCCCCGGGGAGCTGTTTTTT. Full variable domain (missing parts from reference TRBV7-9 and TRBJ2-2): DTGVSQNPRHKITKRGQNVTFRCDPISEHNRLYWYRQTLGQGPEFLTYFQNEAQLEKSRLLSDRFSAERPKGSFSTLEIQRTEQGDSAMYLCARRPGELFFGEGSRLTVL.